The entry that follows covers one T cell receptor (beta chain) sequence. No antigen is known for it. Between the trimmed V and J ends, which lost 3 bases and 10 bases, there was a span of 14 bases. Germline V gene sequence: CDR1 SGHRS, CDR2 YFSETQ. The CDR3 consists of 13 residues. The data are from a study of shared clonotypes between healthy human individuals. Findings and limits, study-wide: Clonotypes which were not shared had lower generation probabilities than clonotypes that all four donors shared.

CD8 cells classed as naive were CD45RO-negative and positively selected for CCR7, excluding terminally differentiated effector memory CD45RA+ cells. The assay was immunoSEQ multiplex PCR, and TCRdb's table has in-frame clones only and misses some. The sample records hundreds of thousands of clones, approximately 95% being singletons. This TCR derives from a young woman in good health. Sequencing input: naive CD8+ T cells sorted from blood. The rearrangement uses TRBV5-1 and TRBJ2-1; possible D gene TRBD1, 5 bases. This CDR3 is CASSSTGLGEQFF. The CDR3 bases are TGCGCCAGCAGCTCCACAGGTCTCGGGGAGCAGTTCTTC. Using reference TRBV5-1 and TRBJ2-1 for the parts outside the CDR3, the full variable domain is KAGVTQTPRYLIKTRGQQVTLSCSPISGHRSVSWYQQTPGQGLQFLFEYFSETQRNKGNFPGRFSGRQFSNSRSEMNVSTLELGDSALYLCASSSTGLGEQFFGPGTRLTVL.